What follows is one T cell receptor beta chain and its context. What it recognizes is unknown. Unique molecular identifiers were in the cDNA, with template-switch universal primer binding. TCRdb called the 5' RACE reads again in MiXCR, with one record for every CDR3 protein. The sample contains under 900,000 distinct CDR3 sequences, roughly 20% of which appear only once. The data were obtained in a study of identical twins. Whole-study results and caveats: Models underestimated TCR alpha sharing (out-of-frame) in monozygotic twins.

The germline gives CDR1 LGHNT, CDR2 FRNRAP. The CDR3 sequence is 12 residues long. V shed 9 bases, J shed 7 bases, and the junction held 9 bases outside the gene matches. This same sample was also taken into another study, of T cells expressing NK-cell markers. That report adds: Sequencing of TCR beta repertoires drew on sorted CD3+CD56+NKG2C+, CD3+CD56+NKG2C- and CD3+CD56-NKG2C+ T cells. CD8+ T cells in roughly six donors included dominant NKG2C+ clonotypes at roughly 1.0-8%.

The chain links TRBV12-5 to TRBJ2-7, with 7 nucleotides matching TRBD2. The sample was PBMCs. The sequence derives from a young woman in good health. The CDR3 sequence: CASDYWGGEQYF. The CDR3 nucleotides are TGTGCTAGCGACTATTGGGGAGGGGAGCAGTACTTC.